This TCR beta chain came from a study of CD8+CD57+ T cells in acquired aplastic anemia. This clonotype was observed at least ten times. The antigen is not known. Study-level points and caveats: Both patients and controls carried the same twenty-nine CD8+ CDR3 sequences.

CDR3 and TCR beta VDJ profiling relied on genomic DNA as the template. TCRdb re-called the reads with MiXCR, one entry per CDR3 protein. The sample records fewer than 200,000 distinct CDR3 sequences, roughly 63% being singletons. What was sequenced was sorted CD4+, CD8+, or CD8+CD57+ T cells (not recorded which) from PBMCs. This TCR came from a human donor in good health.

DNA of the CDR3: TGCAGTGTTCCAGTTCTAGCGGGTTCATACGAGCAGTACTTC. Its protein product is CSVPVLAGSYEQYF. This chain links TRBV20-1 with TRBJ2-7; 8 bases fit TRBD2. The germline V gene has CDR1 DFQATT and CDR2 SNEGSKA (reference sequence). The CDR3 is made up of 14 amino acids. The V gene end was trimmed by 7 bases and the J gene end by 4 bases; junction bases not matched to a gene: 12.